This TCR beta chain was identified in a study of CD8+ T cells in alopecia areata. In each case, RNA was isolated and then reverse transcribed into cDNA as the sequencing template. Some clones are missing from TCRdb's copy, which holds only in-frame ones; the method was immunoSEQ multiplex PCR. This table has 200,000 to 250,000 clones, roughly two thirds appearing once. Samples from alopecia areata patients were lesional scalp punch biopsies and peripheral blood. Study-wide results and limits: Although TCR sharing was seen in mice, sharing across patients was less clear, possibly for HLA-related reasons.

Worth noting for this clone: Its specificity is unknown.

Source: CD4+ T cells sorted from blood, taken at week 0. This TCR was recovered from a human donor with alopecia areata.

The CDR3 spells CASSQAQGMEGGYTF. CDR3 DNA: TGTGCCAGCAGCCAAGCCCAGGGGATGGAAGGAGGCTACACCTTC. The V call is TRBV4-2, the J call TRBJ1-2; D might be TRBD1 (6 bases). CDR3 size: 15 residues. Trimming cost V 1 base and J 8 bases, with 17 bases left between them. Per the germline V gene, CDR1 is LGHNA and CDR2 is YNFKEQ.